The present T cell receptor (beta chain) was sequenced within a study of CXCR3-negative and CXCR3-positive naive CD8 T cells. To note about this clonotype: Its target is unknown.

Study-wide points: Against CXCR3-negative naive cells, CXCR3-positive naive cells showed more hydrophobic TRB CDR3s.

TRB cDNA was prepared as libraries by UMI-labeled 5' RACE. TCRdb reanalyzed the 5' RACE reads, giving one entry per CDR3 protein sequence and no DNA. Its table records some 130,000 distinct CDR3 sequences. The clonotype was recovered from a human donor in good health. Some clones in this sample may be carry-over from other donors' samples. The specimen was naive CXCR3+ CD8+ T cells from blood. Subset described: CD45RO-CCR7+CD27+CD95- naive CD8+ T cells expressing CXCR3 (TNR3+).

The CDR3 reads CASSSRLNTEAFF. The genes are TRBV11-3 and TRBJ1-1. Germline V lookup: CDR1 SGHNT, CDR2 YENEEA. CDR3 size: 13 residues.